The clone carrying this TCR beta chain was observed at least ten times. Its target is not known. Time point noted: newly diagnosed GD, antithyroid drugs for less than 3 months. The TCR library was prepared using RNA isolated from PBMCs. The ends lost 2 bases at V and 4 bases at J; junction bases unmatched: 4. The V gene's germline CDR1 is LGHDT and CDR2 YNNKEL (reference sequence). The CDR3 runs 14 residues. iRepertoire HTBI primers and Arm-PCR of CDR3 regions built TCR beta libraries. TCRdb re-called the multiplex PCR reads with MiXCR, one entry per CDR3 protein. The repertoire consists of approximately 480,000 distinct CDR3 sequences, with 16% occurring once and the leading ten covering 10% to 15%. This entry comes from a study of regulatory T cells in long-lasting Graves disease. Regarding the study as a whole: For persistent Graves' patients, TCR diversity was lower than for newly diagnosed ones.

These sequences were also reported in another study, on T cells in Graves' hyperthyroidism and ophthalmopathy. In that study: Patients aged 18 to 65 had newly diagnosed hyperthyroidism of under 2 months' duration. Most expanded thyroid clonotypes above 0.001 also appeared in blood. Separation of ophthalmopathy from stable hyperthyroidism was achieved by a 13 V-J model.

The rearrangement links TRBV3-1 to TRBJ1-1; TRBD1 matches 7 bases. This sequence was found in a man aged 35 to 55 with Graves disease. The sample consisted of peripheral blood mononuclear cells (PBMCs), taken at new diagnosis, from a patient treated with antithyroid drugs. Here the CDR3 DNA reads TGTGCCAGCAGCCAACGGACAGGCGGCACTGAAGCTTTCTTT. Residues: CASSQRTGGTEAFF.